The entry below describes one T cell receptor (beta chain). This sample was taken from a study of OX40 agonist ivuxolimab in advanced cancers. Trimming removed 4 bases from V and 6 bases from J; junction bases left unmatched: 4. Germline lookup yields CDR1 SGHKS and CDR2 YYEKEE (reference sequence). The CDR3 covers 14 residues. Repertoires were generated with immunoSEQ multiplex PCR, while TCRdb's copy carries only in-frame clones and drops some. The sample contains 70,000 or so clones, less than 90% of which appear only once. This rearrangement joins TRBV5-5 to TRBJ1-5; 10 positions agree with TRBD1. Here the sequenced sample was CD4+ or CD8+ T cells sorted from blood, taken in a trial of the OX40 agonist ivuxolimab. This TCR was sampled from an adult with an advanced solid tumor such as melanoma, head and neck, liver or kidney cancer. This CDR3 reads CASSRDRGPQPQHF. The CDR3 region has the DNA TGTGCCAGCAGCCGGGACAGGGGACCTCAGCCCCAGCATTTT.